This record looks at one T cell receptor (beta chain) sequence and its context. These data originate in a study of early T cells in non-severe SARS-CoV-2 infection. The TCR library protocol attached unique molecular identifiers to the individual cDNA molecules. MiXCR, run by TCRdb on the 5' RACE reads, gives a single entry per CDR3 protein. The repertoire holds roughly 65,000 distinct CDR3 sequences, with about a tenth as singletons. V shed 4 bases and J shed 4 bases, with 11 bases lying between them. The CDR3 runs 13 residues. Germline CDR1 SGHRS, CDR2 YFSETQ. The J gene is TRBJ2-5, the V gene TRBV5-1; D assignment may be TRBD1 or TRBD2 (6 bases each). The sample taken for sequencing was whole blood. The sequence derives from an adult who was a healthcare worker with PCR-confirmed SARS-CoV-2 infection or an uninfected control (not recorded which). The CDR3 bases are TGCGCCAGCAGCATACAGGGAGGAGAGACCCAGTACTTC. This sequence encodes CASSIQGGETQYF. Based on the CDR3 plus reference TRBV5-1 and TRBJ2-5, the full variable domain is KAGVTQTPRYLIKTRGQQVTLSCSPISGHRSVSWYQQTPGQGLQFLFEYFSETQRNKGNFPGRFSGRQFSNSRSEMNVSTLELGDSALYLCASSIQGGETQYFGPGTRLLVL.